The T cell receptor beta chain described here comes from a study of T cell responses to AZD1222 COVID-19 vaccine. General observations from the study: Two AZD1222 administrations were followed by greater Spike-specific TCR breadth and depth. The study reported that nearly half of spike-specific TCRs target unmutated variant regions. The donor cohort was predominantly white British with a female majority, and clonal diversity may have been underestimated. Of the AZD1222 recipients, only five to seven were seropositive at baseline.

TCRdb's copy holds only in-frame clones and misses some; the assay was immunoSEQ multiplex PCR. The data contain about 140,000 clones, around 90% of them singletons. Regarding this clone: Its antigen remains unknown.

Germline CDR1 and CDR2: SQVTM and ANQGSEA. This CDR3 has 16 residues. The junction had 11 bases not matched to a gene; V was cut back by 2 bases and J by 2 bases. The TCR originated in an adult who received the AZD1222 COVID-19 vaccine. Sequenced here: peripheral blood, sampled 28 days after the second AZD1222 dose. This rearrangement joins TRBV29-1 to TRBJ1-2; TRBD1 agrees at 7 bases. CDR3 coding DNA: TGCAGCGTTGAAAATTTCCGGGACAGATTCAACTATGGCTACACCTTC. This codes for CSVENFRDRFNYGYTF.